Below are 22 T cell receptor beta chains sequenced from a single sample in a study of control samples from healthy donors and cancer patients. Some clones are missing from TCRdb's copy, which holds only in-frame ones; the method was immunoSEQ multiplex PCR. Of more than 95,000 clones in the sample, roughly 84% were seen once. The sequenced material came from blood. The receptors were sampled from a middle-aged man in good health.

This clone came up many times. This sample includes further DNA sequences coding for the same CDR3. This chain connects TRBV27 to TRBJ2-7; TRBD2 matches at 8 bases. V was pared by 8 bases and J by 3 bases, with 9 bases of the junction left unmatched. Germline V lookup: CDR1 MNHEY, CDR2 SMNVEV (reference sequence). This CDR3 is built from 14 residues. CDR3 in DNA: TGTGCCAGCGGACATCGGGGGGGGTTCTACGAGCAGTACTTC. Its protein product is CASGHRGGFYEQYF.

The rearrangement uses TRBV10-3 and TRBJ2-7; 9 positions match TRBD1. The junction had 6 bases not matched to a gene; V was cut back by 4 bases and J by 5 bases. Germline CDR1 reads ENHRY; CDR2 reads SYGVKD. The CDR3 consists of 14 residues. The CDR3 spells CAISAGTGFNEQYF. The CDR3 DNA is TGTGCCATCAGTGCTGGGACAGGGTTCAACGAGCAGTACTTC.

This clone was seen more than once but under ten times. CDR3 nucleotides: TGTGCCAGCAGCCAAGCCCGGGCGTCCCAGTACTTC. As protein: CASSQARASQYF. This chain links TRBV3-1 (or the pseudogene TRBV3-2) with TRBJ2-5, with D unresolved. Germline assignment: CDR1 LGHDT and CDR2 YNNKEL (reference sequence). V lost 1 base and J lost 9, with 9 bases in between. This CDR3 spans 12 amino acids.

The chain employs TRBV7-2 and TRBJ1-6; possible D gene TRBD1, 6 bases. CDR1 and CDR2 (germline): SGHTA, FQGNSA. This CDR3 spans 16 amino acids. The V end lost 4 bases, the J end lost 6 bases, and 16 bases lay between the germline ends. CDR3 nucleotide sequence: TGTGCCAGCAGCTGGGCCAACCGGGACACTAATTCACCCCTCCACTTT. Its translation: CASSWANRDTNSPLHF.

This chain joins TRBV9 and TRBJ2-2; D unclear. Germline V gives CDR1 SGDLS, CDR2 YYNGEE. With 0 bases removed from V and 1 base from J, the gap between germline ends came to 7 bases. CDR3 length equals 15 residues. CDR3 in DNA: TGTGCCAGCAGCGTAGGGTGGCAGAACACCGGGGAGCTGTTTTTT. Translating it yields CASSVGWQNTGELFF.

V and J are TRBV7-2 and TRBJ2-3, with D perhaps given as TRBD1 or TRBD2 (6 bases each). Trimming shortened V by 2 bases and J by 5 bases, and 17 bases separated the two germline ends. CDR1 is SGHTA and CDR2 is FQGNSA in the germline V gene. The CDR3 totals 16 residues. Here the CDR3 reads CASSLIRRGRGDTQYF. In nucleotides, the CDR3 is TGTGCCAGCAGCTTAATTCGCCGGGGGCGGGGAGATACGCAGTATTTT.

The DNA for the CDR3 is TGCGCCAGCAGCTTGGTTGGGGAACAGCCCCAGCATTTT. Amino acids: CASSLVGEQPQHF. The chain has TRBV5-1 and TRBJ1-5; D not resolved. This CDR3 contains 13 residues. V lost 0 bases, J lost 7 bases, and 8 bases lay in between. CDR1 SGHRS and CDR2 YFSETQ come from the germline V gene.

This chain joins TRBV11-3 and TRBJ1-2; D gene uncertain. CDR3 length: 13 residues. V was shortened by 2 bases and J by 4 bases, with 8 bases between the two germline ends. Per germline, CDR1 SGHNT and CDR2 YENEEA. CDR3 amino acids: CASSLSFFYGYTF. Written as DNA, the CDR3 is TGTGCCAGCAGCTTATCGTTCTTCTATGGCTACACCTTC.

Only one count was recorded for this clone. The chain uses TRBV6-5 and TRBJ1-3; no firm D call. This CDR3 has 13 amino acids. V was pared by 6 bases and J by 0 bases, with 6 bases between. Looked up from germline, CDR1 is MNHEY and CDR2 is SVGAGI. CDR3 sequence (DNA): TGTGCCAGCAGAAGTTACTCTGGAAACACCATATATTTT. It codes for CASRSYSGNTIYF.

This clone has a single count. The rearrangement uses TRBV5-1 and TRBJ1-3; no clear D. The CDR3 length is 14 residues. V was shortened by 2 bases and J by 0 bases, with 6 bases between the two germline ends. CDR1 SGHRS and CDR2 YFSETQ come from the germline V gene. The CDR3 sequence is CASSFGTSGNTIYF. DNA of the CDR3: TGCGCCAGCAGCTTCGGCACCTCTGGAAACACCATATATTTT.

The V gene is TRBV5-6, the J gene TRBJ1-6; D remains unclear. The germline gives CDR1 SGHDT, CDR2 YYEEEE. CDR3 length: 14 residues. Trimming removed 1 base from V and 6 bases from J, with 8 bases in between. CDR3 sequence (DNA): TGTGCCAGCAGCTTGCCAGGTATTAATTCACCCCTCCACTTT. Protein product: CASSLPGINSPLHF.

The rearrangement links TRBV2 to TRBJ2-1; tentative D call: TRBD1 (6 bases). V was cut by 6 bases and J by 6 bases, with 9 bases left in between. The CDR3 is 12 amino acids. CDR1 and CDR2 from the germline V gene are SNHLY and FYNNEI. The CDR3 nucleotides read TGTGCCAGCAGGAAACAGGGCAATGAGCAGTTCTTC. Encoded protein: CASRKQGNEQFF. Based on the CDR3 plus reference TRBV2 and TRBJ2-1, the full variable domain is EPEVTQTPSHQVTQMGQEVILRCVPISNHLYFYWYRQILGQKVEFLVSFYNNEISEKSEIFDDQFSVERPDGSNFTLKIRSTKLEDSAMYFCASRKQGNEQFFGPGTRLTVL.

V is TRBV7-9 and J is TRBJ2-7; weak D call: TRBD2 (5 bases). The CDR3 runs 12 residues. Germline V gene lookup returns CDR1 SEHNR and CDR2 FQNEAQ (reference sequence). Trimming removed 1 base at V and 5 bases at J, with 6 bases between. For the CDR3, the DNA is TGTGCCAGCAGCTTAGGGGAGCACGAGCAGTACTTC. Translating it yields CASSLGEHEQYF.

This clone has a handful of counts. The gene calls are TRBV6-2 or TRBV6-3 and TRBJ1-2; D unresolved. Looked up from germline, CDR1 is MNHEY and CDR2 is SVGEGT. The CDR3 is made up of 13 amino acids. Trimming stripped 0 bases from V and 8 bases from J, with 10 bases between. Written as DNA, the CDR3 is TGTGCCAGCAGTTACTCGGGAAGGCTGGGCTACACCTTC. Translated, it gives CASSYSGRLGYTF.

This sequence joins TRBV25-1 and TRBJ1-2; D possibly corresponds to TRBD1 (6 bases). CDR1 and CDR2 from the germline V gene are MGHDK and SYGVNS. The CDR3 loop spans 15 amino acids. With 3 bases removed from V and 5 bases from J, the gap between germline ends came to 16 bases. CDR3: CASSEPERGRYGYTF. Written as DNA, the CDR3 is TGTGCCAGCAGTGAGCCTGAGAGGGGGAGATATGGCTACACCTTC.

The chain combines TRBV6-2 or TRBV6-3 with TRBJ2-3; D is perhaps TRBD1 or TRBD2 (5 bases each). The CDR3 has 14 amino acids. Germline V gene sequence: CDR1 MNHEY, CDR2 SVGEGT. The V gene lost 6 bases and the J gene lost 4 bases, with 14 bases spanning the gap. As DNA, the CDR3 is TGTGCCAGCAGCCGGGACCCGGAGGCAGATACGCAGTATTTT. Translation gives CASSRDPEADTQYF.

The gene calls are TRBV4-1 and TRBJ1-4, with D perhaps matching TRBD1 (6 bases). V was trimmed by 1 base and J by 2 bases, leaving 11 bases between them. CDR1 and CDR2 (germline): MGHRA, YSYEKL. The CDR3 is 16 amino acids. The CDR3 region is CASSQGRGRTNEKLFF. In DNA form, the CDR3 reads TGCGCCAGCAGCCAAGGAAGGGGGAGGACTAATGAAAAACTGTTTTTT.

V is TRBV19 and J is TRBJ1-1; 7 bases line up with TRBD1. The CDR3 totals 15 residues. Germline CDR1 and CDR2: LNHDA and SQIVND (reference sequence). V was pared by 3 bases and J by 3 bases, with 7 bases of the junction left unmatched. In DNA form, the CDR3 reads TGTGCCAGTAGTATGACAGGGAGACCCTACACTGAAGCTTTCTTT. It is translated as CASSMTGRPYTEAFF.

The table lists this clone with a few counts. The same CDR3 can be traced to other DNA sequences in this sample. The chain employs TRBV6-4 and TRBJ2-2; TRBD2 aligns across 7 bases. The CDR3 is 15 amino acids. Germline CDR1 MRHNA, CDR2 SNTAGT. J gave up 6 bases and V 4 bases, and 8 bases lay outside the gene matches. CDR3: CASSALAEGPGELFF. The CDR3 DNA is TGTGCCAGCAGTGCTCTAGCGGAGGGCCCCGGGGAGCTGTTTTTT.

The CDR3 region is CASSIVIGTGGLASDTEAFF. The CDR3 DNA reads TGTGCCAGTAGTATAGTAATCGGGACAGGAGGGCTGGCATCAGACACTGAAGCTTTCTTT. The gene calls are TRBV19 and TRBJ1-1; TRBD1 matches at 8 bases. CDR1 and CDR2 (germline): LNHDA, SQIVND (reference sequence). CDR3 length: 20 residues. J lost 3 bases, V lost 1 base, and 19 bases had no gene match.

This sequence joins TRBV6-2 or TRBV6-3 and TRBJ1-5, with TRBD1 identical over 7 bases. V lost 2 bases and J lost 7; bases outside the gene matches: 5. The CDR3 covers 14 residues. Germline values: CDR1 MNHEY, CDR2 SVGEGT. The CDR3, as DNA: TGTGCCAGCAGTTACGGGACAGAGGGCCAGCCCCAGCATTTT. Translation: CASSYGTEGQPQHF.

The rearrangement uses TRBV19 and TRBJ2-7, with D maybe TRBD2 (5 bases). The CDR3 extends over 15 amino acids. CDR1 LNHDA and CDR2 SQIVND come from the germline V gene (reference sequence). Trimming stripped 4 bases from V and 3 bases from J, with 16 bases between. CDR3 amino acids: CASSKPGSGLYEQYF. CDR3 bases: TGTGCCAGTAGTAAACCGGGGAGCGGCCTCTACGAGCAGTACTTC.